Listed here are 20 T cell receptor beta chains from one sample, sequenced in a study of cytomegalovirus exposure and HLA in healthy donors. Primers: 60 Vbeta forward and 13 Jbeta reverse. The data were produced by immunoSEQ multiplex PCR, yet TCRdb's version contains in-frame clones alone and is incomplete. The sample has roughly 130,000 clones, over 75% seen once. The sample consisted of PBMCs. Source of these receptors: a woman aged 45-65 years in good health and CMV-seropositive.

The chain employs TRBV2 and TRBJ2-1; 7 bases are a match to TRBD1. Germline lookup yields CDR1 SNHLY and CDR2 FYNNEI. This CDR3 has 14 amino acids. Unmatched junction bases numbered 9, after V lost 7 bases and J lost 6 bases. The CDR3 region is CASNGGQVGNEQFF. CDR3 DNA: TGTGCCAGCAATGGTGGACAGGTGGGCAATGAGCAGTTCTTC.

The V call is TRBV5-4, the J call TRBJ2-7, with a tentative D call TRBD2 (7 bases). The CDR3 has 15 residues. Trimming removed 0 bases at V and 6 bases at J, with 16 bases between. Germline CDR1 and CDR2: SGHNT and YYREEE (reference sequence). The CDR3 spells CASSLADVGGREQYF. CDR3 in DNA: TGTGCCAGCAGCTTGGCCGATGTGGGGGGGCGCGAGCAGTACTTC.

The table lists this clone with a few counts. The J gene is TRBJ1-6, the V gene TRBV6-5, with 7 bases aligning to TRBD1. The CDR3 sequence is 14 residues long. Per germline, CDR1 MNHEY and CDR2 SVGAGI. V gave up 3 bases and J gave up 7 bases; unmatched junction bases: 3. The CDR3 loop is CASSYGRGNSPLHF. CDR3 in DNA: TGTGCCAGCAGTTATGGCAGGGGGAATTCACCCCTCCACTTT.

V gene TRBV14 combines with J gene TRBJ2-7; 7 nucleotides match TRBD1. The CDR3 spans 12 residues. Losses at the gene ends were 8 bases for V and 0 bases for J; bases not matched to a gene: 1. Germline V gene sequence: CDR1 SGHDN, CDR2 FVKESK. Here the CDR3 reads CASGQASYEQYF. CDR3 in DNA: TGTGCCAGCGGACAGGCCTCCTACGAGCAGTACTTC.

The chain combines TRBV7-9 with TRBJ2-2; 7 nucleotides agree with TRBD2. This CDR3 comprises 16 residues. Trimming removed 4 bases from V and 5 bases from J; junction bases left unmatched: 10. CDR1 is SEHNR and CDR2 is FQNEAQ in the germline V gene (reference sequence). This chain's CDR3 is CASSSQSGVGTGELFF. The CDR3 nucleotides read TGTGCCAGCAGCTCGCAGAGCGGGGTTGGAACCGGGGAGCTGTTTTTT.

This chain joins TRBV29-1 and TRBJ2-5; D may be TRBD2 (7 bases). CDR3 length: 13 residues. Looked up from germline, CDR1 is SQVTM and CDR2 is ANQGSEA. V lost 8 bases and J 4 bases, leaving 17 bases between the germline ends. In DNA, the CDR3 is TGCAGCACGAGGGGGGGTGGGACAGAGACCCAGTACTTC. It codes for CSTRGGGTETQYF.

CDR3 loop: CASRARDRDGYTF. The CDR3 DNA reads as TGTGCCAGCAGGGCACGGGACAGGGATGGCTACACCTTC. The chain carries TRBV28 and TRBJ1-2; 9 bases agree with TRBD1. From germline, CDR1 is MDHEN and CDR2 SYDVKM. V lost 6 bases, J lost 6 bases, and 5 bases stayed unmatched. The CDR3 covers 13 residues.

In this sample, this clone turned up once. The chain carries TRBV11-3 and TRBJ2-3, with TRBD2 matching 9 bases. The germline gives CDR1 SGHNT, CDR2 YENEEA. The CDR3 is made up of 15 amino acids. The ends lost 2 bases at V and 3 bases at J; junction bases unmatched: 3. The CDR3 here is CASSLRRGGTDTQYF. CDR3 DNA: TGTGCCAGCAGCTTACGGCGGGGGGGGACAGATACGCAGTATTTT.

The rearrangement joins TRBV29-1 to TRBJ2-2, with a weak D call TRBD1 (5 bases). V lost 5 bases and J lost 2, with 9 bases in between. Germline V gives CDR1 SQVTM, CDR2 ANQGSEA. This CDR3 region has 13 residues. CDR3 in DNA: TGCAGCGTTCATCGGACAAACACCGGGGAGCTGTTTTTT. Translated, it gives CSVHRTNTGELFF.

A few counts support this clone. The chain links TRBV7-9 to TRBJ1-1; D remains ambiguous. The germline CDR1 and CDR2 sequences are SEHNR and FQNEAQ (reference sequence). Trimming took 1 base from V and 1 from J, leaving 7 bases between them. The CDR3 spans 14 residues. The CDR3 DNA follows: TGTGCCAGCAGCTTAGGGCAGGCGAACACTGAAGCTTTCTTT. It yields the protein CASSLGQANTEAFF.

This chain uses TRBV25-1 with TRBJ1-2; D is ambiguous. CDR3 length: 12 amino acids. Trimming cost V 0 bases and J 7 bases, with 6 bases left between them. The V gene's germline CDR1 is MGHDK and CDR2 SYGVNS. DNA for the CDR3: TGTGCCAGCAGTGAATACAGGTCTGGCTACACCTTC. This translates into CASSEYRSGYTF.

CDR3 sequence: CASSPAGGGADTQYF. CDR3 nucleotides: TGCGCCAGCAGCCCGGCGGGGGGGGGCGCAGATACGCAGTATTTT. This chain links TRBV5-1 with TRBJ2-3; 9 positions agree with TRBD2. Germline CDR1 SGHRS, CDR2 YFSETQ. CDR3 length equals 15 residues. V gave up 4 bases and J gave up 4 bases; unmatched junction bases: 7.

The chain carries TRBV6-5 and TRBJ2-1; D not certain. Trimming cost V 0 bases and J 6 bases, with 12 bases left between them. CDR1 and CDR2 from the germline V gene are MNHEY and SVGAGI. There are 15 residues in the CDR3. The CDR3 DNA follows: TGTGCCAGCAGTTACTCCTTCACAGCCCCCAATGAGCAGTTCTTC. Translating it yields CASSYSFTAPNEQFF.

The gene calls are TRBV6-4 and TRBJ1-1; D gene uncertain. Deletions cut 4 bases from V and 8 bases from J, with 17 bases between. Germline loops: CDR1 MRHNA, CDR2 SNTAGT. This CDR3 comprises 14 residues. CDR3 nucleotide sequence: TGTGCCAGCAGTGTCTTCAAGGACTCGGGCGAAGCTTTCTTT. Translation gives CASSVFKDSGEAFF.

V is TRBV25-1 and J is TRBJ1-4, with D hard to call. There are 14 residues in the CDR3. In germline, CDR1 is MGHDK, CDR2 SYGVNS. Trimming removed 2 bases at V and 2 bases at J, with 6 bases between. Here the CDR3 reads CASSEVYTNEKLFF. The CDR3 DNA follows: TGTGCCAGCAGTGAAGTCTACACTAATGAAAAACTGTTTTTT.

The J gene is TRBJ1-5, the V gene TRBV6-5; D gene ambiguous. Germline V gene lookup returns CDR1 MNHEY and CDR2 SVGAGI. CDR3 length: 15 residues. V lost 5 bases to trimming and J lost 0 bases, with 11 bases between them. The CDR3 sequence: CASSDYFYSNQPQHF. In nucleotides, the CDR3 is TGTGCCAGCAGTGACTACTTTTATAGCAATCAGCCCCAGCATTTT.

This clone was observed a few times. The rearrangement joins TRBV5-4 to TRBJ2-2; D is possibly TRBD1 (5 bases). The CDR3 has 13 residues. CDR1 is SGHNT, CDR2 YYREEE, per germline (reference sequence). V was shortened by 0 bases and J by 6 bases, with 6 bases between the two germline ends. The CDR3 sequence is CASSLEGAGELFF. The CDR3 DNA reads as TGTGCCAGCAGCTTGGAAGGGGCCGGGGAGCTGTTTTTT.

This CDR3 is CASRGEGVNYGYTF. In DNA form, the CDR3 reads TGTGCCAGCAGGGGAGAGGGGGTTAACTATGGCTACACCTTC. This sequence joins TRBV2 and TRBJ1-2; TRBD1 might be the D (6 bases). Germline V gene data show CDR1 as SNHLY and CDR2 as FYNNEI. CDR3 length: 14 amino acids. Trimming removed 6 bases from V and 1 base from J, with 12 bases in between. Together with reference TRBV2 and TRBJ1-2, the CDR3 gives the full variable domain: EPEVTQTPSHQVTQMGQEVILRCVPISNHLYFYWYRQILGQKVEFLVSFYNNEISEKSEIFDDQFSVERPDGSNFTLKIRSTKLEDSAMYFCASRGEGVNYGYTFGSGTRLTVV.

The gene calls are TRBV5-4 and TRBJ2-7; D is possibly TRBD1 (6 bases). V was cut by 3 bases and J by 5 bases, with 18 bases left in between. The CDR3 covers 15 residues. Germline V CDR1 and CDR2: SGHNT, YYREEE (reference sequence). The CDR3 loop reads CASSSTGIWENEQYF. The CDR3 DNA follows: TGTGCCAGCAGCTCAACAGGGATCTGGGAAAACGAGCAGTACTTC.

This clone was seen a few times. Here the CDR3 reads CASSQVQDSSYEQYF. The CDR3 DNA sequence: TGTGCCAGCAGCCAAGTTCAAGACAGCTCCTACGAGCAGTACTTC. V gene TRBV4-2 combines with J gene TRBJ2-7; possibly TRBD1 for D (5 bases). The CDR3 sequence is 15 residues long. Deletions cut 1 base from V and 0 bases from J, with 10 bases between. CDR1 is LGHNA and CDR2 is YNFKEQ in the germline V gene.